This passage covers 26 T cell receptor beta chains from one sample sequenced in a study of brain metastases from non-small cell lung cancer. TCRdb's copy holds only in-frame clones and misses some; the assay was immunoSEQ multiplex PCR. The sample contains 1,500 to 2,000 clones, approximately 88% of which appear only once. Specimen: tissue from a brain metastasis. All receptors come from a donor at least 40 years old with non-small cell lung cancer.

This chain connects TRBV7-2 to TRBJ2-7; 8 positions match TRBD1. This CDR3 region has 15 residues. The germline V gene has CDR1 SGHTA and CDR2 FQGNSA. V lost 3 bases to trimming and J lost 0 bases; unmatched junction nucleotides: 4. The CDR3: CASSFGGQVSYEQYF. The DNA of the CDR3 is TGTGCCAGCAGCTTCGGGGGACAGGTCTCCTACGAGCAGTACTTC.

This sequence joins TRBV5-6 and TRBJ1-2; TRBD1 is a possible D gene (6 bases). Trimming took 2 bases from V and 10 from J, leaving 15 bases between them. CDR1 and CDR2 (germline): SGHDT, YYEEEE. CDR3 length: 13 amino acids. The CDR3 sequence: CASSFWEGEDYTF. Written as DNA, the CDR3 is TGTGCCAGCAGCTTTTGGGAGGGGGAGGACTACACCTTC.

The chain has TRBV5-4 and TRBJ2-3; D not resolved. Between the trimmed V and J ends, which lost 2 bases and 0 bases, there was a span of 10 bases. This CDR3 contains 15 residues. Germline values: CDR1 SGHNT, CDR2 YYREEE (reference sequence). CDR3 loop: CASSLAGLSTDTQYF. CDR3 nucleotide sequence: TGTGCCAGCAGCTTAGCAGGATTGAGCACAGATACGCAGTATTTT.

The chain carries TRBV13 and TRBJ2-7; weak D call: TRBD1 (6 bases). CDR1 and CDR2 (germline): PRHDT, FYEKMQ (reference sequence). Trimming removed 5 bases from V and 11 bases from J, with 13 bases in between. The CDR3 length is 11 residues. CDR3 residues: CASSQDREKYF. The CDR3 DNA is TGTGCCAGCAGCCAGGACAGAGAAAAGTACTTC.

Details on this clone: A read error may account for a junction end that differs from germline. This sample also contains other DNA sequences that code for the same CDR3. The chain employs TRBV19 and TRBJ2-6; tentative D call: TRBD1 (5 bases). The CDR3 totals 15 residues. Germline V gene lookup returns CDR1 LNHDA and CDR2 SQIVND (reference sequence). CDR3 sequence: CASSARGSGANVLTF. Written as DNA, the CDR3 is TGTGCCAGTAGTGCCCGTGGCTCTGGGGCCAATGTCCTGACTTTC.

The CDR3 nucleotides read TGTGCCAGCAGTTCACAGGGGCGCGAGCAGTACTTC. Its translation is CASSSQGREQYF. The chain carries TRBV6-6 and TRBJ2-7; TRBD1 matches 7 bases. This CDR3 contains 12 residues. The germline V gene has CDR1 MNHNY and CDR2 SVGAGI (reference sequence). V dropped 4 bases and J dropped 6; count of bases not matched to a gene: 3.

This sequence joins TRBV13 and TRBJ2-2, with 9 bases aligning to TRBD2. This CDR3 is 16 amino acids long. Germline V gene lookup returns CDR1 PRHDT and CDR2 FYEKMQ (reference sequence). V was pared by 5 bases and J by 5 bases, with 9 bases of the junction left unmatched. This CDR3 is CASSPVAGVETGELFF. The CDR3 region has the DNA TGTGCCAGCAGCCCCGTAGCGGGGGTAGAGACCGGGGAGCTGTTTTTT. Looking up the rest from reference TRBV13 and TRBJ2-2 gives the full variable domain: AAGVIQSPRHLIKEKRETATLKCYPIPRHDTVYWYQQGPGQDPQFLISFYEKMQSDKGSIPDRFSAQQFSDYHSELNMSSLELGDSALYFCASSPVAGVETGELFFGEGSRLTVL.

With regard to this clone: Compared with germline, one end of the junction differs, possibly owing to a read error. The rearrangement uses TRBV7-8 and TRBJ2-7; a possible D gene is TRBD2 (6 bases). Germline V CDR1 and CDR2: SGHVS, FQNEAQ. The CDR3 is made up of 15 amino acids. This CDR3 is CANSASGLRSYEQYF. The CDR3 DNA reads as TGTGCCAACAGCGCCTCGGGACTCCGTTCCTACGAGCAGTACTTC.

This sequence joins TRBV11-3 and TRBJ2-1; 10 bases line up with TRBD2. CDR1 is SGHNT, CDR2 YENEEA, per germline. This CDR3 has 14 amino acids. V was pared by 5 bases and J by 9 bases, with 7 bases of the junction left unmatched. DNA for the CDR3: TGTGCCAGCAGCCCACTAGCGGGGAGGACTGAGCAGTTCTTC. This translates into CASSPLAGRTEQFF.

In DNA, the CDR3 is TGTGCCAGCTCGCCCCGCCCCGGAGAGACCCAGTACTTC. Translating gives CASSPRPGETQYF. V is TRBV18 and J is TRBJ2-5, with unresolved D. Germline V gene lookup returns CDR1 KGHSH and CDR2 LQKENI. This CDR3 spans 13 amino acids. Trimming removed 6 bases at V and 4 bases at J, with 12 bases between. Complete variable domain (other parts from reference TRBV18 and TRBJ2-5): NAGVMQNPRHLVRRRGQEARLRCSPMKGHSHVYWYRQLPEEGLKFMVYLQKENIIDESGMPKERFSAEFPKEGPSILRIQQVVRGDSAAYFCASSPRPGETQYFGPGTRLLVL.

The chain combines TRBV28 with TRBJ2-7; D unresolved. This CDR3 region has 14 residues. The V gene lost 2 bases and the J gene lost 2 bases, with 10 bases spanning the gap. From germline, CDR1 is MDHEN and CDR2 SYDVKM. The CDR3 loop reads CASSLRLLPYEQYF. In DNA, the CDR3 is TGTGCCAGCAGTTTAAGACTCTTACCCTACGAGCAGTACTTC.

Here the CDR3 reads CASVSDTGELFF. The CDR3 coding sequence is TGTGCCAGTGTATCAGACACCGGGGAGCTGTTTTTT. V is TRBV7-9 and J is TRBJ2-2; D remains unclear. This CDR3 spans 12 amino acids. The germline V gene has CDR1 SEHNR and CDR2 FQNEAQ (reference sequence). V lost 9 bases and J 3 bases, leaving 8 bases between the germline ends.

V usage is TRBV7-8 and J usage is TRBJ1-6, with 8 bases aligning to TRBD1. The CDR3 has 14 residues. Germline CDR1 reads SGHVS; CDR2 reads FQNEAQ. V was pared by 2 bases and J by 10 bases, with 4 bases of the junction left unmatched. The CDR3 coding sequence is TGTGCCAGCAGCTTATTGACAGGGGAGTCACCCCTCCACTTT. This encodes CASSLLTGESPLHF. The variable domain in full, with the rest retrieved from reference TRBV7-8 and TRBJ1-6, is GAGVSQSPRYKVAKRGQDVALRCDPISGHVSLFWYQQALGQGPEFLTYFQNEAQLDKSGLPSDRFFAERPEGSVSTLKIQRTQQEDSAVYLCASSLLTGESPLHFGNGTRLTVT.

This chain links TRBV5-8 with TRBJ1-3, with 8 positions matching TRBD1. Germline lookup yields CDR1 SGHTS and CDR2 YDEGEE. Losses at the gene ends were 1 base for V and 3 bases for J; bases not matched to a gene: 9. The CDR3 covers 17 residues. The CDR3 nucleotides read TGTGCCAGCAGCTTGCTACTCGACAGGGGTGGTGGAAACACCATATATTTT. Translation: CASSLLLDRGGGNTIYF.

The chain links TRBV5-1 to TRBJ1-6; possible D gene TRBD1, 6 bases. V was pared by 0 bases and J by 7 bases, with 11 bases between. The CDR3 contains 15 residues. Per the germline V gene, CDR1 is SGHRS and CDR2 is YFSETQ. DNA for the CDR3: TGCGCCAGCAGCTTGGCAGGGGAGGTGAATTCACCCCTCCACTTT. It translates to CASSLAGEVNSPLHF.

This sequence joins TRBV21-1 and TRBJ1-3. TRBV21-1 is flagged as a pseudogene. There are 15 residues in the CDR3. The CDR3 sequence is CASSKFGYSGNTIYF. DNA for the CDR3: TGTGCCAGCAGCAAATTCGGATACTCTGGAAACACCATATATTTT.

This chain joins TRBV4-1 and TRBJ1-1, with no clear D. Trimming took 0 bases from V and 3 from J, leaving 11 bases between them. CDR1 MGHRA and CDR2 YSYEKL come from the germline V gene. The CDR3 is 15 amino acids. The CDR3 DNA reads TGCGCCAGCAGCCAAGATCGGAGGGCTGACACTGAAGCTTTCTTT. Translating it yields CASSQDRRADTEAFF.

The V and J genes are TRBV9 and TRBJ1-5; D is perhaps TRBD1 (6 bases). The CDR3 sequence is 15 residues long. Trimming removed 5 bases from V and 0 bases from J, with 12 bases in between. Per germline, CDR1 SGDLS and CDR2 YYNGEE. For the CDR3, the DNA is TGTGCCAGCAGTGAAGGGGGACATAGCAATCAGCCCCAGCATTTT. Translated: CASSEGGHSNQPQHF.

The genes are TRBV29-1 and TRBJ1-2; D not resolved. V lost 7 bases to trimming and J lost 4 bases, with 13 bases between them. Germline CDR1 is SQVTM and CDR2 is ANQGSEA. This CDR3 spans 12 amino acids. The CDR3 loop is CSAQTGAYGYTF. The CDR3 DNA is TGCAGCGCCCAGACGGGTGCCTATGGCTACACCTTC. The entire variable domain, with the rest obtained from reference TRBV29-1 and TRBJ1-2, is as follows: SAVISQKPSRDICQRGTSLTIQCQVDSQVTMMFWYRQQPGQSLTLIATANQGSEATYESGFVIDKFPISRPNLTFSTLTVSNMSPEDSSIYLCSAQTGAYGYTFGSGTRLTVV.

A single count supports this clone. The chain combines TRBV3-1 (or the pseudogene TRBV3-2) with TRBJ2-2; 7 nucleotides match TRBD1. The trim removed 3 bases at V and 6 bases at J, leaving 7 bases unmatched. The germline CDR1 and CDR2 sequences are LGHDT and YNNKEL (reference sequence). The CDR3 runs 15 residues. CDR3 residues: CASSQRTGVPGELFF. Here the CDR3 DNA reads TGTGCCAGCAGCCAGAGAACAGGGGTACCCGGGGAGCTGTTTTTT.

The chain combines TRBV7-2 with TRBJ1-2, with a weak D call TRBD1 (6 bases). This CDR3 is 14 amino acids long. V gave up 6 bases and J gave up 8 bases, with 19 bases separating them. CDR1 and CDR2 from the germline V gene are SGHTA and FQGNSA. The CDR3 DNA reads as TGTGCCAGCAGTCCTCCCCGGGACATCGGGGGCTACACCTTC. Amino acid sequence: CASSPPRDIGGYTF.

The chain uses TRBV28 and TRBJ1-2; no definite D call. This CDR3 region has 15 residues. Trimming shortened V by 7 bases and J by 3 bases, and 18 bases separated the two germline ends. Germline values: CDR1 MDHEN, CDR2 SYDVKM. The CDR3 reads CASTRRKGGHYGYTF. Written as DNA, the CDR3 is TGTGCCAGCACAAGGAGAAAAGGAGGGCACTATGGCTACACCTTC.

This clone appeared once. V gene TRBV27 combines with J gene TRBJ1-6, with D maybe TRBD1 (6 bases). Germline V gene sequence: CDR1 MNHEY, CDR2 SMNVEV (reference sequence). This CDR3 is built from 14 residues. V was trimmed by 4 bases and J by 9 bases, leaving 13 bases between them. The CDR3 here is CASSWGGGSSPLHF. The CDR3 coding sequence is TGTGCCAGCAGTTGGGGAGGGGGTAGTTCACCCCTCCACTTT.

The CDR3 nucleotides are TGTGCCAGCAGTTACTCGAGCGAGCAGTACTTC. It codes for CASSYSSEQYF. The chain has TRBV6-6 and TRBJ2-7; D ambiguous. CDR3 length equals 11 residues. Germline V gene lookup returns CDR1 MNHNY and CDR2 SVGAGI (reference sequence). V shed 0 bases and J shed 6 bases, with 3 bases lying between them.

J is TRBJ1-1 and V is TRBV10-2; weak D call: TRBD1 (6 bases). This CDR3 spans 15 amino acids. V dropped 2 bases and J dropped 10 bases, with 20 bases sitting between them. Per germline, CDR1 WSHSY and CDR2 SAAADI. The DNA for the CDR3 is TGCGCCAGCAGTGAGGCCGGGACACCCACCCGGACAGCTTTCTTT. Its protein product is CASSEAGTPTRTAFF.

This CDR3 reads CASRTQGGGYTGELFF. The DNA of the CDR3 is TGTGCCAGTAGAACCCAAGGGGGCGGCTACACCGGGGAGCTGTTTTTT. This chain uses TRBV19 with TRBJ2-2; 7 bases agree with TRBD1. Per germline, CDR1 LNHDA and CDR2 SQIVND (reference sequence). The ends lost 6 bases at V and 3 bases at J; junction bases unmatched: 10. The CDR3 spans 16 residues.